These T cell receptor beta chains were read from a single sample in a study of blood T cell repertoires in COVID-19. The method was immunoSEQ multiplex PCR; TCRdb's version includes in-frame clones alone and lacks a portion of them. The data hold 200,000 or so clones, with 75% to 90% observed a single time. Material for sequencing was peripheral blood. The source of these receptors is a man between 60 and 70 years old who had recovered from COVID-19. Each CDR3 is given with its conserved first and last residue. D genes are given only for firm matches. Only some rows state a clone size, as once, few, many or a class for expanded clones.

once	.	TRBV30	TRBJ2-6	CASELSGANVLTF	TGTGCCTCCGAACTGTCTGGGGCCAACGTCCTGACTTTC
.	.	TRBV28	TRBJ2-1	CASSPLGGKGSYNEQFF	TGTGCCAGCAGTCCCCTGGGTGGGAAGGGGTCCTACAATGAGCAGTTCTTC
.	.	TRBV3-1/TRBV3-2	TRBJ1-2	CASSHFRGASGYTF	TGTGCCAGCAGCCATTTCAGGGGAGCTAGCGGCTACACCTTC
.	.	TRBV6-5	TRBJ1-1	CASRPGRSTEAFF	TGTGCCAGCAGGCCAGGGAGGAGCACTGAAGCTTTCTTT
.	.	TRBV28	TRBJ1-5	CASSISGHSSNQPQHF	TGTGCCAGCAGTATATCGGGACACTCCAGCAATCAGCCCCAGCATTTT
.	.	TRBV28	TRBJ1-2	CASRPGFYGYTF	TGTGCCAGCAGGCCAGGCTTCTATGGCTACACCTTC
.	TRBD2	TRBV5-1	TRBJ2-3	CASTTAGGDTDTQYF	TGCGCCAGCACCACGGCGGGGGGAGACACAGATACGCAGTATTTT
.	.	TRBV28	TRBJ1-1	CASSSYTEAFF	TGTGCCAGCAGTTCATACACTGAAGCTTTCTTT
.	TRBD1	TRBV18	TRBJ2-6	CASSRWDSPSGFAGANVLTF	TGTGCCAGCTCACGCTGGGACAGCCCCTCGGGGTTCGCTGGGGCCAACGTCCTGACTTTC
once	TRBD1	TRBV6-1	TRBJ2-7	CASSEVSRGRGYEQYF	TGTGCCAGCAGTGAAGTGAGCAGGGGGCGCGGTTACGAGCAGTACTTC
.	.	TRBV7-9	TRBJ2-2	CASTWQGNTGELFF	TGTGCCAGCACTTGGCAGGGCAACACCGGGGAGCTGTTTTTT